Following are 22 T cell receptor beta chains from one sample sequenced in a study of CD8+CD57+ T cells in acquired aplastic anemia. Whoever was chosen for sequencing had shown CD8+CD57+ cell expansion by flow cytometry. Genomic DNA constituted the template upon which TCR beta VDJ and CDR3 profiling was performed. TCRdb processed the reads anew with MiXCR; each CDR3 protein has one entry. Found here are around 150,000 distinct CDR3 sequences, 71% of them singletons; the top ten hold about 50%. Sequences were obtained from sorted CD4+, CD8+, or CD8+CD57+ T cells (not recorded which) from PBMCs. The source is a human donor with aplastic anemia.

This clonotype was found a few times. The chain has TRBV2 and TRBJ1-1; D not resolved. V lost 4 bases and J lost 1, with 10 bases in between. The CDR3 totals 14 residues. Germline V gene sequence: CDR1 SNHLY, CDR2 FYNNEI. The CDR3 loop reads CASSGWAANTEAFF. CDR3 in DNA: TGTGCCAGCAGTGGGTGGGCAGCGAACACTGAAGCTTTCTTT.

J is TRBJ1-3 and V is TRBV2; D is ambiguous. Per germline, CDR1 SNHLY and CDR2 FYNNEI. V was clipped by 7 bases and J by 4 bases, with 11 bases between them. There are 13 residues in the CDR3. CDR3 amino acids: CASTVTAGNTIYF. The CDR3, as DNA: TGTGCCAGCACCGTGACCGCAGGAAACACCATATATTTT.

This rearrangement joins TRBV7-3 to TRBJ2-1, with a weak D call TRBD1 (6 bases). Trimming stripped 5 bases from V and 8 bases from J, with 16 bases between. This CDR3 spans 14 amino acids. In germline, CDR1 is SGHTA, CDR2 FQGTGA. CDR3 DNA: TGTGCCAGCAGCCCCTACGACAGGTATGATGAGCAGTTCTTC. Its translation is CASSPYDRYDEQFF. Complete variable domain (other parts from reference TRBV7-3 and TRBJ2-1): GAGVSQTPSNKVTEKGKYVELRCDPISGHTALYWYRQSLGQGPEFLIYFQGTGAADDSGLPNDRFFAVRPEGSVSTLKIQRTERGDSAVYLCASSPYDRYDEQFFGPGTRLTVL.

CDR3 amino acids: CASRPTRSGFNEKLFF. CDR3 bases: TGTGCCAGTAGGCCAACGAGGTCGGGATTTAACGAAAAACTGTTTTTT. The rearrangement links TRBV19 to TRBJ1-4; D remains ambiguous. CDR3 length: 16 residues. Germline V gives CDR1 LNHDA, CDR2 SQIVND (reference sequence). V lost 6 bases, J lost 8 bases, and 22 bases lay in between.

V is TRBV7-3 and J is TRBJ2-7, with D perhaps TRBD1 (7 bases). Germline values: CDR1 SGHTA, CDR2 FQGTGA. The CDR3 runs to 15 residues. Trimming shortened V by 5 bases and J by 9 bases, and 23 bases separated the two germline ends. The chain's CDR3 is CASSPPGRGTAMQYF. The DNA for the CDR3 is TGTGCCAGCAGCCCTCCGGGACGGGGGACAGCAATGCAGTACTTC.

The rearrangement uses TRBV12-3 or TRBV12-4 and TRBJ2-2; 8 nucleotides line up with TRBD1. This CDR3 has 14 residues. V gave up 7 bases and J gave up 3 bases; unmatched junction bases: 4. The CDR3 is CASTTDRDTGELFF. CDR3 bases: TGTGCCAGCACTACGGACAGGGACACCGGGGAGCTGTTTTTT.

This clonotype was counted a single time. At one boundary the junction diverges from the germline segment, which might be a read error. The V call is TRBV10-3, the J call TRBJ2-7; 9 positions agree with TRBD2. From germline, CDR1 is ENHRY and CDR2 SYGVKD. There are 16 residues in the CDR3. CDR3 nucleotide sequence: TGTGCCAGCAGTGATCTCGGGGCTAGCGGGACCTACGAGCAGTACTTC. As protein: CASSDLGASGTYEQYF.

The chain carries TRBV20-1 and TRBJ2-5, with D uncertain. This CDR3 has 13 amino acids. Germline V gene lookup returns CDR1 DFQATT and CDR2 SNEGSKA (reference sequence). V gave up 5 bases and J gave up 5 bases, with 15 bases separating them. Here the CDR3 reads CSAQLASPETQYF. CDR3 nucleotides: TGCAGTGCTCAGCTGGCATCCCCGGAGACCCAGTACTTC.

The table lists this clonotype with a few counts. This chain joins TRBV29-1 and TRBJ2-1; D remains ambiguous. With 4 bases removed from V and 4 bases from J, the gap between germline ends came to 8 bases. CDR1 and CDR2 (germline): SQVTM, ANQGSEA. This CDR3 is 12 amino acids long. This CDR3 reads CSVVGDYNEQFF. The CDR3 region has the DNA TGCAGCGTTGTAGGCGATTACAATGAGCAGTTCTTC.

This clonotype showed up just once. CDR3 in amino acids: CASIARERGYNEQFF. CDR3 nucleotides: TGTGCCAGCATCGCCCGGGAGCGGGGCTACAATGAGCAGTTCTTC. The J gene is TRBJ2-1, the V gene TRBV7-2; 7 bases fit TRBD2. V lost 7 bases, J lost 3 bases, and 9 bases stayed unmatched. The CDR3 runs 15 residues. Germline CDR1 and CDR2: SGHTA and FQGNSA.

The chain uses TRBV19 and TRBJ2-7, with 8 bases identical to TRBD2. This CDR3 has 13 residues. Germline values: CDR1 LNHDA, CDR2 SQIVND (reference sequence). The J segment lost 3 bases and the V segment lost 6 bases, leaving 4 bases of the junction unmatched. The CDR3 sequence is CASRRAGGYEQYF. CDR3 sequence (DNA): TGTGCCAGTAGACGGGCGGGGGGCTACGAGCAGTACTTC.

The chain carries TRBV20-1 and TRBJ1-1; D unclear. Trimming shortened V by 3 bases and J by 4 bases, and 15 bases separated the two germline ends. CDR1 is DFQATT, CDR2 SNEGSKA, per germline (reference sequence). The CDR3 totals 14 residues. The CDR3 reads CSARVPAGGTEAFF. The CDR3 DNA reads TGCAGTGCTAGGGTCCCTGCGGGAGGCACTGAAGCTTTCTTT.

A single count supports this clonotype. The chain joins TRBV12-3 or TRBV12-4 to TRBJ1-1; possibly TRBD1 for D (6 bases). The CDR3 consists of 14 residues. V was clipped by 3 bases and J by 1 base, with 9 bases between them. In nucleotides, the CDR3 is TGTGCCAGCAGTTTCGTACAGGGGAACACTGAAGCTTTCTTT. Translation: CASSFVQGNTEAFF.

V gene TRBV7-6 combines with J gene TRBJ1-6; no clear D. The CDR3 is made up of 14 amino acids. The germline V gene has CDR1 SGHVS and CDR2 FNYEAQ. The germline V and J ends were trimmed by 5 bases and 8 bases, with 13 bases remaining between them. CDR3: CASSEMHGDSPLHF. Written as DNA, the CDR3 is TGTGCCAGCAGCGAGATGCACGGGGATTCACCCCTCCACTTT.

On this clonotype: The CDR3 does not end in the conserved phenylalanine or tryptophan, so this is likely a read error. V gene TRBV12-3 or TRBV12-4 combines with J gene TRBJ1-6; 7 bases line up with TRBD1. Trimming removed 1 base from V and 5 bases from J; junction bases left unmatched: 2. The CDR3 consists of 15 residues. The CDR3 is CASSLGTGDNSPLHL. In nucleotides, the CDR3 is TGTGCCAGCAGTTTAGGGACAGGAGATAATTCACCCCTCCACCTT.

In nucleotides, the CDR3 is TGTGCCAGCAGCGTAGAGGGGGCTGATAATTCACCCCTCCACTTT. Translating it yields CASSVEGADNSPLHF. The rearrangement joins TRBV9 to TRBJ1-6; 7 bases are a match to TRBD1. The CDR3 is made up of 15 amino acids. V lost 0 bases, J lost 5 bases, and 2 bases stayed unmatched. The V gene's germline CDR1 is SGDLS and CDR2 YYNGEE.

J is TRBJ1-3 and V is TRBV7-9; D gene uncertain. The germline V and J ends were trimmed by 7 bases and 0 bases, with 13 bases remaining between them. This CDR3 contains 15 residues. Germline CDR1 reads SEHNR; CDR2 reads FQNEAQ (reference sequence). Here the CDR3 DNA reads TGTGCCAGCACCACCGTAAGATCCTCTGGAAACACCATATATTTT. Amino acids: CASTTVRSSGNTIYF. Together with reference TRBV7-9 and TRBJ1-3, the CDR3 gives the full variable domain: DTGVSQNPRHKITKRGQNVTFRCDPISEHNRLYWYRQTLGQGPEFLTYFQNEAQLEKSRLLSDRFSAERPKGSFSTLEIQRTEQGDSAMYLCASTTVRSSGNTIYFGEGSWLTVV.

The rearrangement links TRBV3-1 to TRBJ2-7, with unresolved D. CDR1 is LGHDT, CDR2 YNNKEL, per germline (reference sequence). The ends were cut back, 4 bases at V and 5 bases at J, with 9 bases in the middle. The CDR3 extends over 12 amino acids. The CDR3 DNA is TGTGCCAGCAGCCGCAGGTTCGACGAGCAGTACTTC. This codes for CASSRRFDEQYF.

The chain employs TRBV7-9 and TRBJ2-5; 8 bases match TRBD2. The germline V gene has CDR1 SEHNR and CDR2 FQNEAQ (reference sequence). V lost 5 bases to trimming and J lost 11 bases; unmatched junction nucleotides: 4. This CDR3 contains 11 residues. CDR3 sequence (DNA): TGTGCCAGCAGCGTTGGCGGGAGGCAGTACTTC. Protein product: CASSVGGRQYF.

CDR3 DNA sequence: TGTGCCAGCAGCGCCTCGCCAGGGAGCTCCTACAATGAGCAGTTCTTC. Translation: CASSASPGSSYNEQFF. The gene calls are TRBV9 and TRBJ2-1; D possibly uses TRBD1 or TRBD2 (5 bases each). CDR3 length: 16 residues. V lost 3 bases and J 0 bases, leaving 13 bases between the germline ends. Germline V gene sequence: CDR1 SGDLS, CDR2 YYNGEE.

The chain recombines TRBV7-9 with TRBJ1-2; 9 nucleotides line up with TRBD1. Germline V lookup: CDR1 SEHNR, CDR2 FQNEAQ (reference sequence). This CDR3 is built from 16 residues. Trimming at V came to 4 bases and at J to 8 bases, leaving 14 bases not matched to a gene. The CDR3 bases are TGTGCCAGCAGCTCGTCTGGGGACAGGGTAAGGAGCGGCTACACCTTC. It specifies CASSSSGDRVRSGYTF.

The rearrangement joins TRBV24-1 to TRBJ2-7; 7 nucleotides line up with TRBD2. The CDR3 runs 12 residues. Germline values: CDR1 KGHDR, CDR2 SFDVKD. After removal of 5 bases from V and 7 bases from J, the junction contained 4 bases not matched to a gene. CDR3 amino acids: CATSVGGKEQYF. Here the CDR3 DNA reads TGTGCCACCAGTGTGGGGGGGAAGGAGCAGTACTTC.